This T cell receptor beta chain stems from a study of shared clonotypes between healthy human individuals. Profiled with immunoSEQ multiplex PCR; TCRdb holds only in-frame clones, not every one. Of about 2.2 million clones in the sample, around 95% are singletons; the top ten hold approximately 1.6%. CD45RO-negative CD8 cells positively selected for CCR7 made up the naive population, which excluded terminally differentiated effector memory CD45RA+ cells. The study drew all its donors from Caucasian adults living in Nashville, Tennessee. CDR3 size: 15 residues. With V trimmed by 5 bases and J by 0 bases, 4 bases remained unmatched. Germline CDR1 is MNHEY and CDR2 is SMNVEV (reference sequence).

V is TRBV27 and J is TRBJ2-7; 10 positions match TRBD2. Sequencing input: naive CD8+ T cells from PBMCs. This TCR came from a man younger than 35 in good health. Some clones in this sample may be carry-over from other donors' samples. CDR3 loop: CASSISGRSSYEQYF. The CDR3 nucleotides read TGTGCCAGCAGTATTAGCGGGAGGAGCTCCTACGAGCAGTACTTC.